The 15 T cell receptor beta chains reported below all come from one sample, sequenced in a study of human T cells and chemical hapten exposure. Time point described: patch test 3, about 24 weeks after DPC sensitization. Treatment here: therapeutic diphenylcyclopropenone sensitization with weekly scalp DPC. MiXCR, run by TCRdb on the RACE reads, gives a single entry per CDR3 protein. Altogether 180,000 or so distinct CDR3 sequences are present, approximately 24% being singletons, with the ten largest covering roughly 2.4%. The material was whole blood, obtained in connection with sensitization to the hapten diphenylcyclopropenone (DPC). Receptors were obtained from a middle-aged woman with alopecia areata. Some clones in this sample may be carry-over from other donors' samples.

The V gene is TRBV7-2, the J gene TRBJ2-3; 11 bases are shared with TRBD2. The CDR3 is made up of 16 amino acids. V was clipped by 1 base and J by 5 bases; unmatched bases: 5. In germline, CDR1 is SGHTA, CDR2 FQGNSA. In nucleotides, the CDR3 is TGTGCCAGCAGCTTAGTGACTAGCGGGATCAGAGATACGCAGTATTTT. This sequence encodes CASSLVTSGIRDTQYF. The full variable domain, completed using reference TRBV7-2 and TRBJ2-3, is GAGVSQSPSNKVTEKGKDVELRCDPISGHTALYWYRQSLGQGLEFLIYFQGNSAPDKSGLPSDRFSAERTGGSVSTLTIQRTQQEDSAVYLCASSLVTSGIRDTQYFGPGTRLTVL.

The chain has TRBV6-5 and TRBJ2-5; the match to TRBD1 covers 8 bases. In germline, CDR1 is MNHEY, CDR2 SVGAGI. V was clipped by 5 bases and J by 1 base; unmatched bases: 15. The CDR3 is 18 residues long. CDR3 nucleotide sequence: TGTGCCAGCAGTCCTATCCCTGCCCAGGGGGCCCTCCAAGAGACCCAGTACTTC. Its protein product is CASSPIPAQGALQETQYF.

This chain uses TRBV20-1 with TRBJ1-2; 7 nucleotides match TRBD1. The CDR3 contains 13 residues. Germline lookup yields CDR1 DFQATT and CDR2 SNEGSKA (reference sequence). Trimming removed 6 bases from V and 2 bases from J; junction bases left unmatched: 6. The chain's CDR3 is CSAAGGGNYGYTF. CDR3 in DNA: TGCAGTGCCGCGGGAGGGGGCAACTATGGCTACACCTTC.

The chain uses TRBV20-1 and TRBJ2-1; D not certain. CDR1 and CDR2 from the germline V gene are DFQATT and SNEGSKA (reference sequence). The CDR3 loop spans 15 amino acids. V lost 6 bases and J 0 bases, leaving 15 bases between the germline ends. CDR3 nucleotide sequence: TGCAGTGCCCAGGACGCCCGAAGCTCCTACAATGAGCAGTTCTTC. It codes for CSAQDARSSYNEQFF.

V and J are TRBV4-2 and TRBJ2-6; a weak D match, TRBD2 (5 bases). V lost 4 bases to trimming and J lost 2 bases, with 12 bases between them. This CDR3 region has 16 residues. CDR1 and CDR2 (germline): LGHNA, YNFKEQ. In nucleotides, the CDR3 is TGTGCCAGCAGCCGTATGCGGGTACCTGGGGCCAACGTCCTGACTTTC. Protein: CASSRMRVPGANVLTF.

This sequence joins TRBV25-1 and TRBJ2-5, with a tentative D call TRBD2 (6 bases). This CDR3 spans 15 amino acids. Germline assignment: CDR1 MGHDK and CDR2 SYGVNS. Trimming removed 5 bases at V and 7 bases at J, with 20 bases between. The CDR3 loop is CASSRGGTPGGTQYF. In DNA, the CDR3 is TGTGCCAGCAGTCGCGGCGGGACCCCTGGGGGGACCCAGTACTTC.

The chain uses TRBV12-3 or TRBV12-4 and TRBJ1-2; a weak D match, TRBD1 (5 bases). This CDR3 contains 15 residues. Trimming stripped 3 bases from V and 4 bases from J, with 15 bases between. The CDR3 loop reads CASSLTPTVLYGYTF. CDR3 in DNA: TGTGCCAGCAGTTTGACCCCGACAGTTCTCTATGGCTACACCTTC.

The chain recombines TRBV6-5 with TRBJ1-6, with TRBD1 matching over 9 bases. Germline CDR1 and CDR2: MNHEY and SVGAGI. The length of the CDR3 is 14 residues. The V and J ends lost 6 bases and 10 bases, in that order; junction bases with no gene match: 7. The CDR3 sequence is CASSRTGGASPLHF. CDR3 DNA: TGTGCCAGCAGCAGAACAGGGGGCGCATCACCCCTCCACTTT.

This clonotype turned up a few times. This rearrangement joins TRBV29-1 to TRBJ2-1; TRBD2 matches 13 bases. Germline V lookup: CDR1 SQVTM, CDR2 ANQGSEA. The CDR3 consists of 14 residues. The trim removed 7 bases at V and 9 bases at J, leaving 9 bases unmatched. The CDR3 protein is CSGGGLAGRGEQFF. The CDR3 coding sequence is TGCAGCGGTGGGGGACTAGCGGGAAGGGGTGAGCAGTTCTTC.

The chain is built from TRBV20-1 and TRBJ2-7, with TRBD2 matching 8 bases. Germline V gene lookup returns CDR1 DFQATT and CDR2 SNEGSKA (reference sequence). The CDR3 runs to 13 residues. Trimming at V came to 5 bases and at J to 3 bases, leaving 6 bases not matched to a gene. The CDR3 DNA is TGCAGTGCTGGAACAGGGACTAGCTACGAGCAGTACTTC. Translation: CSAGTGTSYEQYF.

The chain combines TRBV3-1 with TRBJ2-1; weak D call: TRBD2 (6 bases). Germline V lookup: CDR1 LGHDT, CDR2 YNNKEL (reference sequence). Trimming pared 4 bases from V and 6 bases from J, leaving 16 bases between. There are 15 residues in the CDR3. CDR3 loop: CASSLYLIGGNEQFF. CDR3 DNA: TGTGCCAGCAGCCTCTACCTGATCGGGGGCAATGAGCAGTTCTTC.

This chain links TRBV7-2 with TRBJ1-1, with a possible D match to TRBD1 (5 bases). Germline V gene data show CDR1 as SGHTA and CDR2 as FQGNSA. The CDR3 covers 14 residues. V lost 5 bases to trimming and J lost 4 bases, with 14 bases between them. This chain's CDR3 is CASSTGRESTEAFF. The CDR3 region has the DNA TGTGCCAGCAGCACAGGACGGGAGAGCACTGAAGCTTTCTTT. The full variable domain, with the rest looked up from reference TRBV7-2 and TRBJ1-1, is GAGVSQSPSNKVTEKGKDVELRCDPISGHTALYWYRQSLGQGLEFLIYFQGNSAPDKSGLPSDRFSAERTGGSVSTLTIQRTQQEDSAVYLCASSTGRESTEAFFGQGTRLTVV.

This clonotype was counted ten times or more. The chain links TRBV2 to TRBJ2-2; 8 bases are a match to TRBD1. Germline CDR1 SNHLY, CDR2 FYNNEI. This CDR3 region has 15 residues. J gave up 2 bases and V 6 bases, and 5 bases lay outside the gene matches. CDR3 DNA sequence: TGTGCCAGCAGGACAGGGGTAGTTAACACCGGGGAGCTGTTTTTT. Protein: CASRTGVVNTGELFF.

This chain uses TRBV7-2 with TRBJ2-5; 9 nucleotides line up with TRBD2. CDR1 is SGHTA and CDR2 is FQGNSA in the germline V gene. J lost 5 bases, V lost 5 bases, and 18 bases had no gene match. CDR3 size: 18 residues. In DNA, the CDR3 is TGTGCCAGCAGCGAAGTAGGTCTACTAGCGGGCGCCCGGGAGACCCAGTACTTC. Its translation is CASSEVGLLAGARETQYF.

This clonotype showed up just a few times. This chain joins TRBV7-6 and TRBJ2-3; TRBD1 aligns across 8 bases. The CDR3 has 17 residues. In germline, CDR1 is SGHVS, CDR2 FNYEAQ. V lost 0 bases, J lost 4 bases, and 9 bases stayed unmatched. The CDR3, as DNA: TGTGCCAGCAGCTTAGCCAGTCAGGGGGCGGTGGCAGATACGCAGTATTTT. It yields the protein CASSLASQGAVADTQYF. Complete variable domain (other parts from reference TRBV7-6 and TRBJ2-3): GAGVSQSPRYKVTKRGQDVALRCDPISGHVSLYWYRQALGQGPEFLTYFNYEAQQDKSGLPNDRFSAERPEGSISTLTIQRTEQRDSAMYRCASSLASQGAVADTQYFGPGTRLTVL.